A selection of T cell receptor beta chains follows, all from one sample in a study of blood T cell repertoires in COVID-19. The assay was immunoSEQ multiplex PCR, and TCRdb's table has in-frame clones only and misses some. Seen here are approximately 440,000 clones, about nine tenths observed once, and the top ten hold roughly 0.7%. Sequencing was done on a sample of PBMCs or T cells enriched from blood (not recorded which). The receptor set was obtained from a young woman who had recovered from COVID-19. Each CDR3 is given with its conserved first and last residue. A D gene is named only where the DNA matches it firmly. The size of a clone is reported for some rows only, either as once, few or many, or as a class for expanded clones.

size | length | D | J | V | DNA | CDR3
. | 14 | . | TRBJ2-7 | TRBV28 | TGTGCCAGCAGTTTCCAGGGGAATGGGTACGAGCAGTACTTC | CASSFQGNGYEQYF
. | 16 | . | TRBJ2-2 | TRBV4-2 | TGTGCCAGCAGCCAAGAGGGGCTAGCGAACACCGGGGAGCTGTTTTTT | CASSQEGLANTGELFF
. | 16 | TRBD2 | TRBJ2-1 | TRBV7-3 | TGTGCCAGCAGCCCGAGAGGTAGCGGGGGGGCTAATGAGCAGTTCTTC | CASSPRGSGGANEQFF
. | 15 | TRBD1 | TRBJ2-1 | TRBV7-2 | TGTGCCAGCAGCTTAGGACAGGGGGAAGGGGGTGAGCAGTTCTTC | CASSLGQGEGGEQFF
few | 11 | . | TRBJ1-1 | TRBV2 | TGTGCCAGCAGTGCCTACACTGAAGCTTTCTTT | CASSAYTEAFF
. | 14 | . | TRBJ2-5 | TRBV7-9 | TGTGCCAGCAGCGTACTCAGGGACCAAGAGACCCAGTACTTC | CASSVLRDQETQYF
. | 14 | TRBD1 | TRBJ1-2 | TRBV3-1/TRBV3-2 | TGTGCCAGCAGGCGACAGGGATTGGACTATGGCTACACCTTC | CASRRQGLDYGYTF
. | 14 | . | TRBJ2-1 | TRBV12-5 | TGTGCTAGTGGCCTGAGCGGCTCCTACAATGAGCAGTTCTTC | CASGLSGSYNEQFF
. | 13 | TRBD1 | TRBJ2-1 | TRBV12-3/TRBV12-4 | TGTGCCAGCAGACCGGGACAGTACAATGAGCAGTTCTTC | CASRPGQYNEQFF
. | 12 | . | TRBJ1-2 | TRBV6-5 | TGTGCCAGCAAGAGGGAGAACTATGGCTACACCTTC | CASKRENYGYTF
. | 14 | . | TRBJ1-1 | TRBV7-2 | TGTGCCAGCAGCTTAATCGGGGAGAACACTGAAGCTTTCTTT | CASSLIGENTEAFF
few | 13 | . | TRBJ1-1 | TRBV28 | TGTGCCACACGTGGGGGGGCGCGGACTGAAGCTTTCTTT | CATRGGARTEAFF
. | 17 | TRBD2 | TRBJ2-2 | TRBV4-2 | TGTGCCAGCAGCCAAGAGGGCAGCGGGGGGGCCCCCGGGGAGCTGTTTTTT | CASSQEGSGGAPGELFF
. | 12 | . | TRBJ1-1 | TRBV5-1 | TGCGCCAGCAGCTTGGTAGCCACTGAAGCTTTCTTT | CASSLVATEAFF
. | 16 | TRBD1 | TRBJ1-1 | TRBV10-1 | TGCGCCAGCAGTCGACAGGGGGCTACGGGGCTGACTGAAGCTTTCTTT | CASSRQGATGLTEAFF
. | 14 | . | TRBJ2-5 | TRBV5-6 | TGTGCCAGCAGCTTAAAATCGAGCGAAGAGACCCAGTACTTC | CASSLKSSEETQYF
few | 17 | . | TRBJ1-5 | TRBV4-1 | TGCGCCAGCAGCTTCACCCTCTCACAGGCGATAAATCAGCCCCAGCATTTT | CASSFTLSQAINQPQHF
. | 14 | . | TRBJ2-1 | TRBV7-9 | TGTGCCAGCAGCCATGGACAGAGCAGTAATGAGCAGTTCTTC | CASSHGQSSNEQFF
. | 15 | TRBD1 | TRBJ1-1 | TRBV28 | TGTGCCAGCAGTTCTTACCAGGGGGCGGGGACTGAAGCTTTCTTT | CASSSYQGAGTEAFF
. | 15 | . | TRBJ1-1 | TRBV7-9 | TGTGCCAGCAGCCTCGGGGGGGGCAGCGACACTGAAGCTTTCTTT | CASSLGGGSDTEAFF
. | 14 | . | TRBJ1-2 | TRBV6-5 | TGTGCCAGCAGTTACTCACGGGGAGTGTATGGCTACACCTTC | CASSYSRGVYGYTF
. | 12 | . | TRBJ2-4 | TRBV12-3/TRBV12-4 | TGTGCCAGCAGTTATGGGATCCTAGGGGGGTACTTC | CASSYGILGGYF
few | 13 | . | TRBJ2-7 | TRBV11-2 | TGTGCCAGCAGCTTAGAAATAGGAGAGGCGCAGTACTTC | CASSLEIGEAQYF
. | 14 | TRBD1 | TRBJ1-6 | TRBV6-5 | TGTGCCAGCACCCGGGACAGTCCAAATTCACCCCTCCACTTT | CASTRDSPNSPLHF
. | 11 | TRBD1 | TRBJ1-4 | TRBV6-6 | TGTGCCAGCAGTCCAGGGGGAAAACTGTTTTTT | CASSPGGKLFF
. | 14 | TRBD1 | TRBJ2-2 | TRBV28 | TGTGCCAGCAGTGGGACAGTTAACACCGGGGAGCTGTTTTTT | CASSGTVNTGELFF
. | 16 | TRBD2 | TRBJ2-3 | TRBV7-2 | TGTGCCAGCAGCCCCAGCTCGGGGGGGGGCCACCATACGCAGTATTTT | CASSPSSGGGHHTQYF
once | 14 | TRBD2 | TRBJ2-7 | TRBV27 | TGTGCCAGCGGTCCGGGAGGGGGACCGGACGAGCAGTACTTC | CASGPGGGPDEQYF
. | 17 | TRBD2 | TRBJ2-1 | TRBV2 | TGTGCCAGCAGTGAAGCGCTGGGCGGGGGGGCTGGCGATGAGCAGTTCTTC | CASSEALGGGAGDEQFF
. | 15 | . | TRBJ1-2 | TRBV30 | TGTGCCTGGAGCCCAAGGAACAGGGCAAAGTATGGCTACACCTTC | CAWSPRNRAKYGYTF
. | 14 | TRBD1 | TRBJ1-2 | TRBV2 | TGTGCCAGCAGTGTAGGGACAGGGAACTTGGGCTACACCTTC | CASSVGTGNLGYTF
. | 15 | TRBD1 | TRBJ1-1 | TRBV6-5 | TGTGCCAGCAGCCCCCCCGGGACAGAGGCCACTGAAGCTTTCTTT | CASSPPGTEATEAFF
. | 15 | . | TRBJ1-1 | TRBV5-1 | TGCGCCAGCAGCCCGATGACACCGATGAACACTGAAGCTTTCTTT | CASSPMTPMNTEAFF
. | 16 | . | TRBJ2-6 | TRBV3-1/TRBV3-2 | TGTGCCAGCAGCCGACGTGGAGGCTCTGGGGCCAACGTCCTGACTTTC | CASSRRGGSGANVLTF
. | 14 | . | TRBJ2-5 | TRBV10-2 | TGCGCCAGCAGTGCGCGCCCGACGGGGGAGACCCAGTACTTC | CASSARPTGETQYF